Listed below are T cell receptor beta chains from one sample, sequenced in a study of shared clonotypes between healthy human individuals. The repertoire was sequenced with immunoSEQ multiplex PCR; TCRdb's copy has only in-frame clones and lacks some. The table lists 2 million to 2.5 million clones, under 97% of them singletons. Sample: naive CD4+ T cells sorted from blood. The receptors derive from a man aged 18 to 30 in good health. Both conserved end residues are part of each CDR3. Clone size appears in some rows only: once, few, many, or a class for an expanded clone.

abundance,v_gene,j_gene,CDR3aa
NA,TRBV5-1,TRBJ2-7,CASSLGGTASYEQYF
NA,TRBV19,TRBJ1-5,CAMRRSNQPQHF
NA,TRBV5-1,TRBJ2-1,CASSLGGSSYNEQFF
NA,TRBV19,TRBJ2-7,CASSSPRLAGGIREQYF
NA,TRBV7-7,TRBJ2-5,CASSSGLGRETQYF
NA,TRBV18,TRBJ2-1,CASSPRPGQTSYNEQFF
NA,TRBV30,TRBJ1-2,CAWIDSNYGYTF
NA,TRBV5-8,TRBJ1-1,CASSRGSVNTEAFF
NA,TRBV25-1,TRBJ1-4,CASSSSTGSSEKLFF
NA,TRBV25-1,TRBJ2-5,CASSEWRDQETQYF
NA,TRBV4-1,TRBJ1-5,CASSPDRRQPQHF
NA,TRBV4-1,TRBJ2-5,CASSQGPGRYQETQYF
NA,TRBV5-4,TRBJ1-2,CASSKGQGDGYTF
NA,TRBV7-2,TRBJ2-7,CASSFIQGTGPPREQYF
NA,TRBV29-1,TRBJ2-5,CSVRDWETQYF
NA,TRBV29-1,TRBJ2-7,CSVETDSSYEQYF
NA,TRBV18,TRBJ1-1,CASSPPRQGWGGAEAFF
NA,TRBV6-6,TRBJ2-5,CASSGGAGRGQETQYF
NA,TRBV7-8,TRBJ2-5,CASSWTGAPETQYF
NA,TRBV30,TRBJ2-5,CAWSLAGETQYF
NA,TRBV12-5,TRBJ1-3,CASEPGTGNTIYF
NA,TRBV19,TRBJ2-7,CASSPQVSYEQYF
NA,TRBV27,TRBJ2-3,CASSSTGATDTQYF
NA,TRBV4-1,TRBJ2-1,CASSQVGLASSYNEQFF
once,TRBV7-2,TRBJ2-1,CASSSDRFSYEQFF
NA,TRBV5-6,TRBJ1-6,CASRNSYNSPLHF
once,TRBV5-1,TRBJ2-3,CASSLGQGVTDTQYF
once,TRBV6-1,TRBJ2-7,CASSVQGTEQYF
NA,TRBV6-5,TRBJ1-2,CASSYKLPGEFYGYTF
NA,TRBV2,TRBJ2-1,CASHERSEQFF
NA,TRBV7-9,TRBJ2-3,CASSTGGSPTDTQYF
NA,TRBV6-6,TRBJ1-3,CASRGSEIGNTIYF
NA,TRBV18,TRBJ2-1,CASSPLSGTSIQFF
NA,TRBV6-1,TRBJ1-2,CASSEEGRGFVYGYTF
NA,TRBV18,TRBJ1-4,CASSPLEQGSGEKLFF
NA,TRBV7-2,TRBJ2-7,CASSLVAGREAEQYF
NA,TRBV6-1,TRBJ1-6,CASREGSSYNSPLHF
few,TRBV6-4,TRBJ1-2,CASSPDGNYGYTF
once,TRBV10-3,TRBJ2-5,CAISVASGGKETQYF
NA,TRBV13,TRBJ2-7,CASSASLAGSSYEQYF
NA,TRBV27,TRBJ2-1,CASSLNRFNEQFF
NA,TRBV6-1,TRBJ2-7,CASSLGQGTYEQYF
once,TRBV19,TRBJ1-6,CASSRTIGSPLHF
NA,TRBV18,TRBJ2-7,CASSQATSREQYF
NA,TRBV30,TRBJ2-3,CAWGMAAGWSDTQYF
NA,TRBV6-5,TRBJ1-3,CASSYSGAAGNTIYF
once,TRBV5-6,TRBJ2-3,CASSLGLAGGGIPDTQYF
NA,TRBV18,TRBJ1-4,CASSPGRAMSEKLFF
NA,TRBV7-9,TRBJ1-1,CASSLRTLNTEAFF
NA,TRBV7-2,TRBJ2-1,CASSLAFSYNEQFF
NA,TRBV25-1,TRBJ1-1,CASSEQLGTEAFF
NA,TRBV28,TRBJ1-5,CASSPYRANQPQHF
NA,TRBV6-6,TRBJ1-1,CASKPGTGGTEAFF